These T cell receptor beta chains were read from a single sample in a study of blood T cells in healthy people across ages. TCRdb fed the 5' RACE reads into MiXCR, producing one record per CDR3 protein. The table records about 720,000 distinct CDR3 sequences, about 20% of them present only once. The sample consisted of blood. The source is a man between 65 and 85 years old in good health. CDR3s include the opening cysteine and the closing phenylalanine or tryptophan. A D gene is named only where the DNA matches it firmly. Clone size is stated in some rows and not others, as once, few, many or a class when expanded.

. . TRBJ2-1 TRBV7-2 CASRAVGGYNEQFF TGTGCCAGCAGAGCGGTTGGGGGGTACAATGAGCAGTTCTTC
TRBD1 . TRBJ2-5 TRBV29-1 CSVAPGGNQETQYF TGCAGCGTTGCCCCAGGGGGAAATCAAGAGACCCAGTACTTC
TRBD1 . TRBJ2-4 TRBV7-9 CASSPQLGQGWNIQYF TGTGCCAGCAGCCCTCAGCTCGGACAGGGGTGGAACATTCAGTACTTC
. . TRBJ1-1 TRBV21-1 CASSKGPAEAFF TGTGCCAGCAGCAAGGGACCAGCTGAAGCTTTCTTT
TRBD1 . TRBJ2-5 TRBV14 CASSQWGQPQETQYF TGTGCCAGCAGCCAATGGGGACAGCCTCAAGAGACCCAGTACTTC
TRBD1 . TRBJ2-2 TRBV20-1 CSAPRDRGLAGELFF TGCAGTGCTCCACGGGACAGGGGGCTGGCCGGGGAGCTGTTTTTT
. . TRBJ2-5 TRBV28 CASSFWGGGETQYF TGTGCCAGCAGTTTCTGGGGGGGCGGGGAGACCCAGTACTTC
TRBD1 few TRBJ1-2 TRBV27 CASSLRGQGYTF TGTGCCAGCAGTTTAAGGGGGCAAGGCTACACCTTC
. . TRBJ1-4 TRBV2 CASSEDGLTTNEKLFF TGTGCCAGCAGTGAAGACGGCCTGACAACTAATGAAAAACTGTTTTTT
. few TRBJ2-5 TRBV20-1 CSARDTGTRERTQYF TGCAGTGCTAGAGATACCGGGACACGCGAGAGGACCCAGTACTTC
TRBD1 . TRBJ1-3 TRBV10-3 CAISESRGQGNTIYF TGTGCCATCAGTGAGTCAAGGGGGCAAGGAAACACCATATATTTT
. many TRBJ1-1 TRBV5-1 CASSWEGDTEAFF TGCGCCAGCAGCTGGGAGGGGGACACTGAAGCTTTCTTT
. . TRBJ1-1 TRBV12-3/TRBV12-4 CTSSYRAVNTEAFF TGTACCAGCAGCTATAGGGCAGTGAACACTGAAGCTTTCTTT
. . TRBJ2-7 TRBV29-1 CSVGVSRTYEQYF TGCAGCGTTGGCGTATCAAGAACCTACGAGCAGTACTTC
TRBD2 few TRBJ2-3 TRBV20-1 CSAPPGGQNTQYF TGCAGTGCTCCTCCGGGGGGGCAGAATACGCAGTATTTT
. . TRBJ2-1 TRBV9 CASSVDPRASYNEQFF TGTGCCAGCAGCGTAGACCCCAGGGCCAGCTACAATGAGCAGTTCTTC
. many TRBJ2-3 TRBV6-4 CASSELAGPTDTQYF TGTGCCAGCAGTGAGTTAGCCGGTCCCACAGATACGCAGTATTTT
TRBD1 . TRBJ1-1 TRBV27 CASRNQGAGTEAFF TGTGCCAGCAGAAATCAGGGGGCGGGAACTGAAGCTTTCTTT
. few TRBJ2-3 TRBV6-5 CASSLQDSTDTQYF TGTGCCAGCAGCCTCCAGGATTCTACAGATACGCAGTATTTT
. few TRBJ1-2 TRBV7-9 CASSFGGDNYGYTF TGTGCCAGCAGTTTTGGTGGGGATAACTATGGCTACACCTTC
. . TRBJ2-1 TRBV18 CASSPRQLDNEQFF TGTGCCAGCTCACCACGACAGCTAGACAATGAGCAGTTCTTC
. . TRBJ1-5 TRBV6-6 CAIAGASNQPQHF TGTGCCATTGCGGGGGCGAGCAATCAGCCCCAGCATTTT
. . TRBJ2-5 TRBV20-1 CSAMAGPQETQYF TGCAGTGCTATGGCGGGACCTCAAGAGACCCAGTACTTC
. few TRBJ1-2 TRBV25-1 CASSAGSHNGYTF TGTGCCAGCAGTGCGGGATCTCACAATGGCTACACCTTC
TRBD1 few TRBJ1-4 TRBV3-1 CASSQEDRPLGKLFF TGTGCCAGCAGCCAAGAGGACAGGCCCCTTGGAAAACTGTTTTTT
. . TRBJ1-4 TRBV29-1 CSVEDPGFNEKLFF TGCAGCGTTGAAGATCCAGGTTTCAATGAAAAACTGTTTTTT
. few TRBJ1-3 TRBV6-6 CASRPPQVAGNTIYF TGTGCCAGCAGACCCCCCCAAGTGGCTGGAAACACCATATATTTT
. few TRBJ2-7 TRBV27 CASSQTGNPYEQYF TGTGCCAGCAGTCAGACCGGGAACCCCTACGAGCAGTACTTC
. few TRBJ2-5 TRBV5-1 CASSLRDYQETQYF TGCGCCAGCAGCTTGCGGGATTACCAAGAGACCCAGTACTTC
. few TRBJ2-2 TRBV6-5 CASSYSYQLYTGELFF TGTGCCAGCAGTTACTCGTATCAGCTTTACACCGGGGAGCTGTTTTTT
TRBD1 few TRBJ1-6 TRBV12-3/TRBV12-4 CASSFRTGHSPLHF TGTGCCAGCAGTTTCCGGACAGGGCACTCACCCCTCCACTTT
. . TRBJ2-2 TRBV28 CASSFRSPRTGELFF TGTGCCAGCAGTTTCAGGTCGCCGAGGACCGGGGAGCTGTTTTTT
TRBD2 few TRBJ2-7 TRBV5-1 CASSFGLAGATRLSEQYF TGCGCCAGCAGCTTCGGACTAGCGGGGGCCACCCGCCTTTCGGAGCAGTACTTC
. few TRBJ1-2 TRBV12-3/TRBV12-4 CASSWGRYGYTF TGTGCCAGCAGTTGGGGCAGATATGGCTACACCTTC
TRBD2 . TRBJ2-5 TRBV7-2 CASSPLTSGRGETQYF TGTGCCAGCAGCCCTCTGACTAGCGGGAGAGGAGAGACCCAGTACTTC
. . TRBJ2-7 TRBV6-2/TRBV6-3 CASSTWPYEQYF TGTGCCAGCAGTACTTGGCCCTACGAGCAGTACTTC
. . TRBJ2-2 TRBV7-2 CASSLGSGPPNTGELFF TGTGCCAGCAGCTTAGGCTCCGGGCCCCCGAACACCGGGGAGCTGTTTTTT
TRBD1 . TRBJ1-1 TRBV10-3 CAISLDRGDTEAFF TGTGCCATCAGTTTGGACAGGGGGGACACTGAAGCCTTCTTT
. few TRBJ2-5 TRBV12-3/TRBV12-4 CASSPALLLETQYF TGTGCCAGCAGCCCGGCCTTGCTGTTGGAGACCCAGTACTTC
. few TRBJ2-4 TRBV27 CASSLSTGAGVAKNIQYF TGTGCCAGCAGTTTATCGACAGGGGCGGGGGTAGCCAAAAACATTCAGTACTTC
. . TRBJ1-6 TRBV7-9 CASKSSYNSPLHF TGTGCCAGCAAATCGAGCTATAATTCACCCCTCCACTTT
. . TRBJ2-3 TRBV24-1 CATSDPRGRTDTQYF TGTGCCACCAGTGACCCCAGGGGAAGGACAGATACGCAGTATTTT
. . TRBJ2-7 TRBV7-8 CASSNRSGQFYEQYF TGTGCCAGCAGCAACCGGTCTGGACAGTTCTACGAGCAGTACTTC
. . TRBJ2-3 TRBV27 CASSYRRTGVTTTDTQYF TGTGCCAGCAGTTATCGACGGACGGGCGTCACGACCACAGATACGCAGTATTTT
TRBD1 few TRBJ1-2 TRBV27 CASRHTGGYGYTF TGTGCCAGCAGACACACAGGGGGCTATGGCTACACCTTC
. . TRBJ2-1 TRBV6-2/TRBV6-3 CASSFATAGFHEQFF TGTGCCAGCAGTTTCGCGACAGCCGGGTTCCATGAGCAGTTCTTC
. many TRBJ2-3 TRBV20-1 CSARDVRSTDTQYF TGCAGTGCTAGAGACGTTCGTAGCACAGATACGCAGTATTTT